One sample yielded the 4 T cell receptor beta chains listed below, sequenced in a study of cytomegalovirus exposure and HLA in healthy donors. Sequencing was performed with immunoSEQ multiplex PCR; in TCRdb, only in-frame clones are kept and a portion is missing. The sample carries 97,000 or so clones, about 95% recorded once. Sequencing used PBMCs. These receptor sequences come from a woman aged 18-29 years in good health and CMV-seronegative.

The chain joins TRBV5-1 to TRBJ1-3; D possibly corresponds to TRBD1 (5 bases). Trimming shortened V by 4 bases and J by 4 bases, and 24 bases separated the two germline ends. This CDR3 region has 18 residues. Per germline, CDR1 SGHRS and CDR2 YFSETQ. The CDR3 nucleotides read TGCGCCAGCAGCGACTCCGGCTCGCTGGGACTTTCAGGAAACACCATATATTTT. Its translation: CASSDSGSLGLSGNTIYF.

CDR3 in DNA: TGTGCCAGCAGCGTAGAAGGGCTAGCGGACTACGAGCAGTACTTC. Translation: CASSVEGLADYEQYF. J is TRBJ2-7 and V is TRBV9, with 7 nucleotides matching TRBD2. Germline V gene data show CDR1 as SGDLS and CDR2 as YYNGEE. Trimming at V came to 0 bases and at J to 3 bases, leaving 6 bases not matched to a gene. The CDR3 extends over 15 amino acids.

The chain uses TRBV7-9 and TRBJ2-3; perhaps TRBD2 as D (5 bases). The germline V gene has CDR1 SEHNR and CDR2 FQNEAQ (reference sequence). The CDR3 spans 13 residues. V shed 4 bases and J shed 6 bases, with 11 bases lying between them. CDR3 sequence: CASSSSREDTQYF. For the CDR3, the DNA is TGTGCCAGCAGCTCGTCTAGGGAGGATACGCAGTATTTT.

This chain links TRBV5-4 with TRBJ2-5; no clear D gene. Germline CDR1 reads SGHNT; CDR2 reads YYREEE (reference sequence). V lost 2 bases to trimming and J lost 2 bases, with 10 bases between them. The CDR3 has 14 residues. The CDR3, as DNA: TGTGCCAGCAGCTTATTCCGCGGTCAAGAGACCCAGTACTTC. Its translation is CASSLFRGQETQYF.